The 16 T cell receptor beta chains below all came from one sample that was sequenced in a study of cytomegalovirus exposure and HLA in healthy donors. The PCR made use of 60 Vbeta and 13 Jbeta primers. The table came from immunoSEQ multiplex PCR; TCRdb's copy has only in-frame clones and leaves some out. The data contain fewer than 150,000 clones, 70% to 80% of them singletons. What was sequenced was PBMCs. The receptors derive from a woman aged 45 to 65 in good health and CMV-seropositive.

The chain employs TRBV28 and TRBJ2-1; TRBD2 matches at 13 bases. The germline V gene has CDR1 MDHEN and CDR2 SYDVKM. Germline trimming cut 5 bases from V and 4 bases from J; bases unmatched to any gene: 14. The CDR3 runs to 19 residues. CDR3 bases: TGTGCCAGCAGTCTCCCCACTAGCGGGAGGGTCGAATTATACAATGAGCAGTTCTTC. Protein sequence: CASSLPTSGRVELYNEQFF.

The V gene is TRBV29-1, the J gene TRBJ2-3; possibly TRBD1 for D (5 bases). Trimming removed 6 bases from V and 2 bases from J, with 12 bases in between. Germline V CDR1 and CDR2: SQVTM, ANQGSEA. This CDR3 is 13 amino acids long. The CDR3 coding sequence is TGCAGCGTCAGGGCCCTGAACACAGATACGCAGTATTTT. This translates into CSVRALNTDTQYF.

The rearrangement links TRBV7-2 to TRBJ1-2, with TRBD1 matching over 10 bases. This CDR3 comprises 15 residues. Germline trimming cut 7 bases from V and 5 bases from J; bases unmatched to any gene: 10. Germline V gene lookup returns CDR1 SGHTA and CDR2 FQGNSA. The CDR3 loop reads CASKQTGGAGYGYTF. CDR3 nucleotide sequence: TGTGCCAGCAAACAGACAGGGGGCGCAGGGTATGGCTACACCTTC.

J is TRBJ2-7 and V is TRBV5-4; 7 bases line up with TRBD1. The CDR3 sequence is 14 residues long. Germline CDR1 reads SGHNT; CDR2 reads YYREEE (reference sequence). Trimming at V came to 1 base and at J to 3 bases, leaving 4 bases not matched to a gene. CDR3 sequence (DNA): TGTGCCAGCAGCTTGCCTACAGGGGACTACGAGCAGTACTTC. Protein: CASSLPTGDYEQYF. Full variable domain (rest looked up from reference TRBV5-4 and TRBJ2-7): ETGVTQSPTHLIKTRGQQVTLRCSSQSGHNTVSWYQQALGQGPQFIFQYYREEENGRGNFPPRFSGLQFPNYSSELNVNALELDDSALYLCASSLPTGDYEQYFGPGTRLTVT.

The rearrangement links TRBV6-1 to TRBJ2-2; 7 bases are a match to TRBD1. CDR1 is MNHNS and CDR2 is SASEGT in the germline V gene. V was pared by 4 bases and J by 4 bases, with 6 bases of the junction left unmatched. This CDR3 region has 15 residues. The CDR3 DNA is TGTGCCAGCAGTGGGAGGACAGGTACCACCGGGGAGCTGTTTTTT. Amino acids: CASSGRTGTTGELFF.

This clone came up once. The genes are TRBV28 and TRBJ1-2; 10 nucleotides match TRBD1. The germline V gene encodes CDR1 MDHEN and CDR2 SYDVKM. This CDR3 region has 15 residues. V lost 6 bases and J lost 6; bases outside the gene matches: 10. The CDR3 DNA follows: TGTGCCAGCAGAATCACCGGGACAGGGGTGCATGGCTACACCTTC. Translating it yields CASRITGTGVHGYTF.

The rearrangement links TRBV5-6 to TRBJ2-7; D is perhaps TRBD1 (6 bases). The CDR3 consists of 15 residues. V gave up 2 bases and J gave up 6 bases, with 18 bases separating them. The germline V gene encodes CDR1 SGHDT and CDR2 YYEEEE. The CDR3 reads CASSFARGSPSEQYF. Here the CDR3 DNA reads TGTGCCAGCAGCTTTGCCAGGGGTTCCCCCTCCGAGCAGTACTTC.

This clone was counted between two and nine times. The CDR3 here is CASSLRQGAEATNEKLFF. DNA of the CDR3: TGTGCCAGCAGCCTAAGACAGGGGGCTGAGGCAACTAATGAAAAACTGTTTTTT. The chain recombines TRBV7-2 with TRBJ1-4; 10 bases map to TRBD1. Trimming removed 5 bases from V and 0 bases from J; junction bases left unmatched: 9. The CDR3 spans 18 residues. Germline loops: CDR1 SGHTA, CDR2 FQGNSA.

The chain uses TRBV5-4 and TRBJ2-5, with D possibly matching TRBD1 (5 bases). Per the germline V gene, CDR1 is SGHNT and CDR2 is YYREEE (reference sequence). The CDR3 consists of 14 residues. Trimming took 4 bases from V and 1 from J, leaving 11 bases between them. The CDR3 region is CASSAGQIQETQYF. For the CDR3, the DNA is TGTGCCAGCAGCGCAGGGCAGATCCAAGAGACCCAGTACTTC.

This chain links TRBV12-5 with TRBJ2-7; 7 bases match TRBD2. The CDR3 has 16 residues. V shed 1 base, J shed 2 bases, and the junction held 8 bases outside the gene matches. Per the germline V gene, CDR1 is LGHNT and CDR2 is FRNRAP. As DNA, the CDR3 is TGTGCTAGTGGTTTGGCCCAGGGAGGGCCGACCTACGAGCAGTACTTC. Amino acids: CASGLAQGGPTYEQYF.

This sequence joins TRBV5-1 and TRBJ2-7, with 9 positions matching TRBD1. Germline V gives CDR1 SGHRS, CDR2 YFSETQ. This CDR3 region has 14 residues. V dropped 3 bases and J dropped 6; count of bases not matched to a gene: 7. The CDR3 spells CASSSRDRAGEQYF. CDR3 bases: TGCGCCAGCAGCTCCCGGGACAGGGCTGGCGAGCAGTACTTC.

The rearrangement joins TRBV9 to TRBJ2-7, with TRBD2 identical over 14 bases. This CDR3 contains 16 residues. Germline CDR1 and CDR2: SGDLS and YYNGEE. The junction had 3 bases not matched to a gene; V was cut back by 3 bases and J by 1 base. CDR3 coding DNA: TGTGCCAGCAGCGAGACTAGCGGGGGGGTTTCCTACGAGCAGTACTTC. This codes for CASSETSGGVSYEQYF.

The genes are TRBV27 and TRBJ2-3; D gene ambiguous. V was pared by 7 bases and J by 0 bases, with 17 bases between. The CDR3 totals 16 residues. Germline values: CDR1 MNHEY, CDR2 SMNVEV (reference sequence). The CDR3, as DNA: TGTGCCAGCACTTTTTTCCCCGGCGGTAGCACAGATACGCAGTATTTT. Its translation is CASTFFPGGSTDTQYF.

The chain is built from TRBV7-9 and TRBJ2-1, with a weak D call TRBD2 (5 bases). This CDR3 contains 16 residues. V was shortened by 4 bases and J by 6 bases, with 19 bases between the two germline ends. Germline CDR1 reads SEHNR; CDR2 reads FQNEAQ (reference sequence). Here the CDR3 reads CASSSFSVGKSNEQFF. DNA of the CDR3: TGTGCCAGCAGCTCATTTAGCGTTGGGAAGAGCAATGAGCAGTTCTTC.

The J gene is TRBJ2-7, the V gene TRBV5-1, with TRBD1 identical over 10 bases. Germline V gene sequence: CDR1 SGHRS, CDR2 YFSETQ. V was pared by 4 bases and J by 3 bases, with 7 bases of the junction left unmatched. The CDR3 runs 15 residues. Written as DNA, the CDR3 is TGCGCCAGCAGCGCAGGGACAGGGGTACGCTACGAGCAGTACTTC. Its translation is CASSAGTGVRYEQYF.

This sequence joins TRBV27 and TRBJ2-1; TRBD1 aligns across 11 bases. The germline gives CDR1 MNHEY, CDR2 SMNVEV (reference sequence). This CDR3 is 15 amino acids long. Trimming cost V 6 bases and J 9 bases; bases outside gene matches: 10. The CDR3 protein is CASSFLRTGGTEQFF. The CDR3 nucleotides are TGTGCCAGCAGCTTTCTTCGGACAGGGGGCACTGAGCAGTTCTTC.